The entry that follows covers one T cell receptor beta chain sequence. What it binds is not known. A read error may explain this, as a much larger clone is one base away. Additional DNA sequences in this sample encode the identical CDR3. These data originate in a study of OX40 agonist ivuxolimab in advanced cancers. Study overall: Of the participants, approximately 36% had some prior anti-PD-1, anti-PD-L1 or anti-CTLA-4 therapy, which was allowed. Three patients responded partially, comprising one with hepatocellular carcinoma and two with cutaneous melanoma. Findings of the study overall: Still undetermined is the antigen specificity of the expanded peripheral T cells.

Profiling relied on immunoSEQ multiplex PCR, and the TCRdb table lists in-frame clones only, not all of them. This table holds about 69,000 clones, over 60% found once. In germline, CDR1 is KGHSH, CDR2 LQKENI. This CDR3 is 15 amino acids long. Trimming at V came to 2 bases and at J to 2 bases, leaving 1 base not matched to a gene. The receptor's source is an adult with an advanced solid tumor such as melanoma, head and neck, liver or kidney cancer. V and J are TRBV18 and TRBJ1-5, with 9 bases aligning to TRBD1. Sequences were derived from CD4+ or CD8+ T cells sorted from blood, sampled in a trial of the OX40 agonist ivuxolimab. The CDR3 region has the DNA TGTGCCAGCTCACCAGACAGGGGGGGCAATCAGCCCCAGCATTTT. This sequence encodes CASSPDRGGNQPQHF.